The 9 T cell receptor beta chains reported below all come from one sample, sequenced in a study of shared T cell receptors in the human thymus. The method was immunoSEQ multiplex PCR; TCRdb's version includes in-frame clones alone and lacks a portion of them. The data show hundreds of thousands of clones, with around 87% seen just once and about 0.0094% held by the top ten. The same sample was also studied in work on human thymus T cells.

Source material: thymocytes. The receptors originated from a boy under three years old with a congenital heart defect.

The chain carries TRBV14 and TRBJ2-3; D not resolved. CDR1 and CDR2 from the germline V gene are SGHDN and FVKESK. The V gene lost 3 bases and the J gene lost 4 bases, with 20 bases spanning the gap. CDR3 size: 17 residues. The DNA for the CDR3 is TGTGCCAGCAGCCATACCCCCCTAGTATCGAGACCAGATACGCAGTATTTT. This encodes CASSHTPLVSRPDTQYF.

The genes are TRBV6-5 and TRBJ2-3, with 7 bases aligning to TRBD1. Germline assignment: CDR1 MNHEY and CDR2 SVGAGI. V shed 4 bases, J shed 3 bases, and the junction held 4 bases outside the gene matches. The CDR3 runs to 14 residues. CDR3 nucleotide sequence: TGTGCCAGCAGTTCGGGACAGTTGACAGATACGCAGTATTTT. As protein: CASSSGQLTDTQYF.

The J gene is TRBJ2-5, the V gene TRBV29-1; the D is unclear. In germline, CDR1 is SQVTM, CDR2 ANQGSEA. Trimming stripped 4 bases from V and 2 bases from J, with 11 bases between. CDR3 length equals 13 residues. CDR3: CSVGARRQETQYF. The CDR3 nucleotides are TGCAGCGTTGGAGCGCGCCGGCAAGAGACCCAGTACTTC.

This clone is a singleton in its sample. The chain employs TRBV5-6 and TRBJ2-1, with 7 bases aligning to TRBD2. The germline V gene encodes CDR1 SGHDT and CDR2 YYEEEE. This CDR3 spans 16 amino acids. With V trimmed by 1 base and J by 0 bases, 4 bases remained unmatched. The CDR3 protein is CASSLSSGGSYNEQFF. The DNA of the CDR3 is TGTGCCAGCAGCTTGTCTTCGGGGGGCTCCTACAATGAGCAGTTCTTC.

J is TRBJ1-1 and V is TRBV4-1, with D possibly TRBD1 on 5 matching bases. The germline gives CDR1 MGHRA, CDR2 YSYEKL. The V end was cut by 0 bases, the J end by 2 bases, with 28 bases between. CDR3 length equals 21 residues. CDR3 bases: TGCGCCAGCAGCCAAGATCTACCCCGCGACAGCCACCAATACTTTAACACTGAAGCTTTCTTT. Its translation is CASSQDLPRDSHQYFNTEAFF.

V gene TRBV28 combines with J gene TRBJ2-7, with D possibly being TRBD2 (6 bases). Trimming pared 6 bases from V and 2 bases from J, leaving 14 bases between. The germline V gene has CDR1 MDHEN and CDR2 SYDVKM. The CDR3 length is 14 residues. The CDR3 coding sequence is TGTGCCAGCAGCCCGGGACTTAGTACCTACGAGCAGTACTTC. This codes for CASSPGLSTYEQYF.

The chain uses TRBV7-2 and TRBJ2-7; 10 bases are shared with TRBD1. Trimming cost V 2 bases and J 6 bases; bases outside gene matches: 7. The CDR3 consists of 15 residues. Germline V CDR1 and CDR2: SGHTA, FQGNSA. This chain's CDR3 is CASSLRGDRGVEQYF. The CDR3 DNA reads as TGTGCCAGCAGCTTACGGGGGGACAGGGGAGTCGAGCAGTACTTC.

The CDR3 nucleotides are TGTGCCAGCAGTTTTCGGCGGGGGACCAACAATGAGCAGTTCTTC. It encodes CASSFRRGTNNEQFF. The chain is built from TRBV28 and TRBJ2-1; 7 bases align to TRBD2. The V gene's germline CDR1 is MDHEN and CDR2 SYDVKM. V shed 3 bases and J 5 bases; nucleotides not matched to a gene: 7. The CDR3 is 15 amino acids.

The chain uses TRBV7-9 and TRBJ2-3; 15 bases align to TRBD2. Trimming took 4 bases from V and 6 from J; bases not matched to a gene: 5. Germline V gene lookup returns CDR1 SEHNR and CDR2 FQNEAQ (reference sequence). The CDR3 consists of 16 residues. The CDR3 DNA follows: TGTGCCAGCAGCTGCCGGACTAGCGGGGGGGCGGATACGCAGTATTTT. Residues: CASSCRTSGGADTQYF.